Listed below are T cell receptor beta chains from one sample, sequenced in a study of T cells after yellow fever vaccination. TCRdb recomputed calls from the 5' RACE reads with MiXCR, one row per CDR3 protein. The sample lists some 250,000 distinct CDR3 sequences, over 3% seen once, with around 19% in the top ten. The sample was PBMCs, taken 15 days after the yellow fever booster vaccination. All receptors derive from a man younger than 30 who received the YFV17D yellow fever vaccine. The CDR3 runs from the conserved cysteine through the conserved F or W. The order of the fields is D gene, J gene, clone size, V gene, CDR3 DNA, CDR3 protein. D genes are given only for firm matches. Some rows have no size entry. The others give once, few or many, or a class for an expanded clone.

d_gene: TRBD1; j_gene: TRBJ2-1; abundance: many; v_gene: TRBV7-6; CDR3nt: TGTGCCAGCAGCACCCGACAGGGGGCTGCCAGGGAGCAGTTCTTC; CDR3aa: CASSTRQGAAREQFF
d_gene: TRBD2; j_gene: TRBJ2-4; abundance: many; v_gene: TRBV12-3/TRBV12-4; CDR3nt: TGTGCCAGCAGACTCGAAAAGCGGGGGGCACAAATTAGTAAACTAGCCAAAAACATTCAGTACTTC; CDR3aa: CASRLEKRGAQISKLAKNIQYF
d_gene: TRBD1; j_gene: TRBJ2-1; abundance: many; v_gene: TRBV25-1; CDR3nt: TGTGCCAGCATCCCGGGACAGGGTACCAATGAGCAGTTCTTC; CDR3aa: CASIPGQGTNEQFF
d_gene: -; j_gene: TRBJ1-5; abundance: -; v_gene: TRBV19; CDR3nt: TGTGCCAGTAGTATCGAGGTTTTCCAGCCCCAGCATTTT; CDR3aa: CASSIEVFQPQHF
d_gene: TRBD2; j_gene: TRBJ2-2; abundance: many; v_gene: TRBV5-1; CDR3nt: TGCGCCAGCAGCCCGATTACTAGCGGGGACACCGGGGAGCTGTTTTTT; CDR3aa: CASSPITSGDTGELFF
d_gene: TRBD1; j_gene: TRBJ2-2; abundance: many; v_gene: TRBV7-8; CDR3nt: TGTGCCAGCAGCTTAGGAGGGGGCAGGAGGGAGCTGTTTTTT; CDR3aa: CASSLGGGRRELFF
d_gene: -; j_gene: TRBJ1-2; abundance: many; v_gene: TRBV27; CDR3nt: TGTGCCAGCAGTAACACAGGGCGCGGCTACACCTTC; CDR3aa: CASSNTGRGYTF
d_gene: TRBD1; j_gene: TRBJ1-1; abundance: many; v_gene: TRBV7-9; CDR3nt: TGTGCCAGCAGCCGATCCCGAGACAGGGGAAGTGAAGCTTTCTTT; CDR3aa: CASSRSRDRGSEAFF
d_gene: -; j_gene: TRBJ1-4; abundance: few; v_gene: TRBV6-2/TRBV6-3; CDR3nt: TGTGCCAGCAGTCATCGCCAGGGGCCTAATGAAAAACTGTTTTTT; CDR3aa: CASSHRQGPNEKLFF
d_gene: -; j_gene: TRBJ1-5; abundance: many; v_gene: TRBV7-2; CDR3nt: TGTGCCAGCAGTATAAATTCGGACACCCTACAGCATTTT; CDR3aa: CASSINSDTLQHF
d_gene: -; j_gene: TRBJ2-7; abundance: many; v_gene: TRBV29-1; CDR3nt: TGCAGCGTCCATCTCTCCCGCTCCTACGAGCAGTACTTC; CDR3aa: CSVHLSRSYEQYF
d_gene: TRBD1; j_gene: TRBJ2-2; abundance: many; v_gene: TRBV12-3/TRBV12-4; CDR3nt: TGTGCCAGCAGCCCCCGAGAGGGGGCCTTCGGCGGGGAGCTGTTTTTT; CDR3aa: CASSPREGAFGGELFF
d_gene: TRBD2; j_gene: TRBJ2-5; abundance: many; v_gene: TRBV20-1; CDR3nt: TGCAGTGCCGGCGGGGGGGACCAAGAGACCCAGTACTTC; CDR3aa: CSAGGGDQETQYF
d_gene: -; j_gene: TRBJ2-5; abundance: many; v_gene: TRBV27; CDR3nt: TGTGCCAGCAGTTTAAGGGGCGGGGTGGGGTTACAAGAGACCCAGTACTTC; CDR3aa: CASSLRGGVGLQETQYF
d_gene: TRBD1; j_gene: TRBJ1-1; abundance: many; v_gene: TRBV2; CDR3nt: TGTGCCAGCAGTGAAAGGACAGGGTACTCTGAAGCTTTCTTT; CDR3aa: CASSERTGYSEAFF
d_gene: -; j_gene: TRBJ2-7; abundance: -; v_gene: TRBV12-3/TRBV12-4; CDR3nt: TGTGCCAGCAGTCTTCAGTCGAACGAGCAGTACTTC; CDR3aa: CASSLQSNEQYF
d_gene: TRBD2; j_gene: TRBJ2-3; abundance: many; v_gene: TRBV4-1; CDR3nt: TGCGCCAGCAGCCAACGTTTAGCGGGGGGCACAGATACGCAGTATTTT; CDR3aa: CASSQRLAGGTDTQYF
d_gene: -; j_gene: TRBJ2-3; abundance: few; v_gene: TRBV25-1; CDR3nt: TGTGCCAGCAGTGAGACAGCGACCACAGATACGCAGTATTTT; CDR3aa: CASSETATTDTQYF
d_gene: TRBD2; j_gene: TRBJ2-5; abundance: many; v_gene: TRBV7-9; CDR3nt: TGTGCCAGCGGGAGCGGGGGGATGGAGACCCAGTACTTC; CDR3aa: CASGSGGMETQYF
d_gene: -; j_gene: TRBJ2-1; abundance: many; v_gene: TRBV24-1; CDR3nt: TGTGCCACCAGTGATTTGCAAGGGGGGGAACAGTTCTTC; CDR3aa: CATSDLQGGEQFF
d_gene: TRBD2; j_gene: TRBJ2-7; abundance: many; v_gene: TRBV20-1; CDR3nt: TGCAGTGCTAGGACTAGCGGGAGCTACGAGCAGTACTTC; CDR3aa: CSARTSGSYEQYF
d_gene: TRBD1; j_gene: TRBJ2-1; abundance: many; v_gene: TRBV7-2; CDR3nt: TGTGCCAGCAGAGAACAGGGGGGATCCCAGTTCTTC; CDR3aa: CASREQGGSQFF
d_gene: -; j_gene: TRBJ1-2; abundance: many; v_gene: TRBV7-3; CDR3nt: TGTGCCAGCAGCTTAACAACGGGAAATGGCTACACCTTC; CDR3aa: CASSLTTGNGYTF
d_gene: -; j_gene: TRBJ2-3; abundance: many; v_gene: TRBV7-6; CDR3nt: TGTGCCAGCAGCTTAGGTCTCGGAGTCACTAGCACAGATACGCAGTATTTT; CDR3aa: CASSLGLGVTSTDTQYF
d_gene: TRBD1; j_gene: TRBJ1-5; abundance: many; v_gene: TRBV12-3/TRBV12-4; CDR3nt: TGTGCCAGCAGTCGTGGGACAGGTGGGATTAGCAATCAGCCCCAGCATTTT; CDR3aa: CASSRGTGGISNQPQHF
d_gene: -; j_gene: TRBJ2-1; abundance: many; v_gene: TRBV7-9; CDR3nt: TGTGCCAGCAGCCCACTAGCTCTCAATGAGCAGTTCTTC; CDR3aa: CASSPLALNEQFF
d_gene: TRBD1; j_gene: TRBJ2-5; abundance: many; v_gene: TRBV12-3/TRBV12-4; CDR3nt: TGTGCCAGCAGAAAGGCCGGGACAGGGGGCGAGACCCAGTACTTC; CDR3aa: CASRKAGTGGETQYF
d_gene: -; j_gene: TRBJ2-1; abundance: few; v_gene: TRBV19; CDR3nt: TGTGCCAGTAGTATAGCTAATGAGCAGTTCTTC; CDR3aa: CASSIANEQFF
d_gene: -; j_gene: TRBJ1-3; abundance: many; v_gene: TRBV29-1; CDR3nt: TGCAGCGTTGTTTTTCCTACTCGTGGGAACACCATATATTTT; CDR3aa: CSVVFPTRGNTIYF
d_gene: -; j_gene: TRBJ2-7; abundance: many; v_gene: TRBV20-1; CDR3nt: TGCAGTGCTAGTCCAAGGGACCTTAGCTCCTACGAGCAGTACTTC; CDR3aa: CSASPRDLSSYEQYF
d_gene: -; j_gene: TRBJ2-2; abundance: many; v_gene: TRBV4-3; CDR3nt: TGCGCCAGCAGCCAAGATTACGCAGGGGTCACCGGGGAGCTGTTTTTT; CDR3aa: CASSQDYAGVTGELFF
d_gene: -; j_gene: TRBJ2-2; abundance: many; v_gene: TRBV10-3; CDR3nt: TGTGCCATCAGTTGGCAGGACCACAACACCGGGGAGCTGTTTTTT; CDR3aa: CAISWQDHNTGELFF
d_gene: -; j_gene: TRBJ2-4; abundance: many; v_gene: TRBV7-9; CDR3nt: TGTGCCAGCAGCTTAGACTCTGGAGGGGGAAACATTCAGTACTTC; CDR3aa: CASSLDSGGGNIQYF
d_gene: TRBD2; j_gene: TRBJ2-2; abundance: many; v_gene: TRBV5-1; CDR3nt: TGCGCCAGCAGCTTGGCCGGTCTAGCGGGCGCCGGGGAGCTGTTTTTT; CDR3aa: CASSLAGLAGAGELFF
d_gene: -; j_gene: TRBJ1-2; abundance: few; v_gene: TRBV4-1; CDR3nt: TGCGCCAGCAGCCAAGATGCAGCGGGGAACTATGGCTACACCTTC; CDR3aa: CASSQDAAGNYGYTF
d_gene: TRBD2; j_gene: TRBJ2-3; abundance: many; v_gene: TRBV4-3; CDR3nt: TGCGCCAGCAGCCAAGGGGCTAGCGGGTTTAGCACAGATACGCAGTATTTT; CDR3aa: CASSQGASGFSTDTQYF
d_gene: -; j_gene: TRBJ2-1; abundance: many; v_gene: TRBV20-1; CDR3nt: TGCAGTGCTCAGTGGGACCGTAGCTCCTACAATGAGCAGTTCTTC; CDR3aa: CSAQWDRSSYNEQFF
d_gene: TRBD2; j_gene: TRBJ2-5; abundance: many; v_gene: TRBV12-3/TRBV12-4; CDR3nt: TGTGCCAGCAGTTTGTTTGGGGGGGGAGAGACCCAGTACTTC; CDR3aa: CASSLFGGGETQYF
d_gene: -; j_gene: TRBJ1-4; abundance: -; v_gene: TRBV20-1; CDR3nt: TGCAGTGCTAGAGGACCCCAGGAGGAAAAACTGTTTTTT; CDR3aa: CSARGPQEEKLFF
d_gene: -; j_gene: TRBJ1-4; abundance: many; v_gene: TRBV5-1; CDR3nt: TGCGCCAGCAGCTTGGACGGGGGGGCAACTAATGAAAAACTGTTTTTT; CDR3aa: CASSLDGGATNEKLFF
d_gene: -; j_gene: TRBJ2-5; abundance: many; v_gene: TRBV7-9; CDR3nt: TGTGCGTCCGCCGGGCAGGGGAGTCAAGAGACCCAGTACTTC; CDR3aa: CASAGQGSQETQYF
d_gene: -; j_gene: TRBJ2-3; abundance: many; v_gene: TRBV9; CDR3nt: TGTGCCAGCAGCGTACGCGTGGGTCTCCTCACAGATACGCAGTATTTT; CDR3aa: CASSVRVGLLTDTQYF
d_gene: TRBD1; j_gene: TRBJ2-7; abundance: -; v_gene: TRBV6-6; CDR3nt: TGTGCCAGCAGTCACGGGACAGCCTTGGAGCAGTACTTC; CDR3aa: CASSHGTALEQYF
d_gene: -; j_gene: TRBJ2-2; abundance: many; v_gene: TRBV9; CDR3nt: TGTGCCAGCAGCGACCCCAGGGTGAGGGACACCGGGGAGCTGTTTTTT; CDR3aa: CASSDPRVRDTGELFF
d_gene: TRBD1; j_gene: TRBJ1-2; abundance: many; v_gene: TRBV5-1; CDR3nt: TGCGCCAGCAGTGAGGGTACAGGGGGATATGGCTACACCTTC; CDR3aa: CASSEGTGGYGYTF
d_gene: -; j_gene: TRBJ2-6; abundance: few; v_gene: TRBV7-3; CDR3nt: TGTGCCAGCAGCTTCGGGGGCTTGCCGTCTGGGGCCAACGTCCTGACTTTC; CDR3aa: CASSFGGLPSGANVLTF
d_gene: TRBD2; j_gene: TRBJ2-4; abundance: many; v_gene: TRBV10-2; CDR3nt: TGCGCCAGCACCCCCAGGCGGGGGGTAACCAAAAACATTCAGTACTTC; CDR3aa: CASTPRRGVTKNIQYF
d_gene: -; j_gene: TRBJ1-5; abundance: many; v_gene: TRBV24-1; CDR3nt: TGTGCCACCCACGCAAGGATCCAGCCCCAGCATTTT; CDR3aa: CATHARIQPQHF
d_gene: -; j_gene: TRBJ2-3; abundance: many; v_gene: TRBV7-3; CDR3nt: TGTGCCAGCAGCGATCGGTCAGATACGCAGTATTTT; CDR3aa: CASSDRSDTQYF
d_gene: -; j_gene: TRBJ1-1; abundance: many; v_gene: TRBV18; CDR3nt: TGTGCCAGCTCACCCCAGGGACACGGTAATGAAGCTTTCTTT; CDR3aa: CASSPQGHGNEAFF
d_gene: TRBD1; j_gene: TRBJ2-7; abundance: few; v_gene: TRBV30; CDR3nt: TGTGCCTGGAACCGGATCTACGGCGGACAGGGGGCCCAGGGGCAGTACTTC; CDR3aa: CAWNRIYGGQGAQGQYF
d_gene: TRBD1; j_gene: TRBJ2-3; abundance: -; v_gene: TRBV30; CDR3nt: TGTGCCTGGAGCACGGGACAGGGGACAGATACGCAGTATTTT; CDR3aa: CAWSTGQGTDTQYF
d_gene: -; j_gene: TRBJ2-2; abundance: few; v_gene: TRBV14; CDR3nt: TGTGCCAGCAGCCAACACCACCGGGCCCCTGCCGGGGAGCTGTTTTTT; CDR3aa: CASSQHHRAPAGELFF
d_gene: -; j_gene: TRBJ2-1; abundance: many; v_gene: TRBV10-3; CDR3nt: TGTGCCATCAAAGAGAACAATGAGCAGTTCTTC; CDR3aa: CAIKENNEQFF
d_gene: -; j_gene: TRBJ2-5; abundance: -; v_gene: TRBV14; CDR3nt: TGTGCCAGCAGCCCAAGGATGCGGGAGACCCAGTACTTC; CDR3aa: CASSPRMRETQYF
d_gene: TRBD2; j_gene: TRBJ2-2; abundance: many; v_gene: TRBV7-6; CDR3nt: TGTGCCAGCAGCTTGGGGAGCTCCGGGGGGATGAAATCCGGGGAGCTGTTTTTT; CDR3aa: CASSLGSSGGMKSGELFF
d_gene: TRBD2; j_gene: TRBJ2-3; abundance: many; v_gene: TRBV5-4; CDR3nt: TGTGCCAGCAGCAGGCGGGGGGGCTTAAAAACAGATACGCAGTATTTT; CDR3aa: CASSRRGGLKTDTQYF